These 15 T cell receptor beta chains were all obtained from the same sample, sequenced in a study of blood T cell repertoires in COVID-19 (dated by TCRdb to between 2020 and 2021). Library prep was done by the immunoSEQ multiplex PCR assay. This is the immuneACCESS table as TCRdb keeps it, with only in-frame sequences that have V and J called. A part of the clones is gone; compared with another copy, unresolved V genes explain less than half, and the rest is unexplained. The sample table lists about 97,000 clones, nearly 90% of them with a count of one. 2% to 2.5% of the sample rests with the top ten. Input material: peripheral blood. These receptors all come from a man between 50 and 59 years old with active COVID-19.

The chain couples TRBV6-5 to TRBJ2-7; 8 bases fit TRBD2. The CDR3 runs to 14 residues. Germline CDR1 and CDR2: MNHEY and SVGAGI. V trimming: 5 bases; J trimming: 2 bases; junction bases outside the gene matches: 5. CDR3 sequence: CASSKRGPPYEQYF. The CDR3 region has the DNA TGTGCCAGCAGTAAGCGGGGGCCTCCCTACGAGCAGTACTTC.

The count of this clone is one. V is TRBV6-6 and J is TRBJ1-5; 7 bases line up with TRBD1. This CDR3 is 14 amino acids long. Germline V gene sequence: CDR1 MNHNY, CDR2 SVGAGI (reference sequence). V shed 6 bases, J shed 6 bases, and the junction held 8 bases outside the gene matches. CDR3 nucleotide sequence: TGTGCCAGCAGCCGTACGACAGGGATTCAGCCCCAGCATTTT. Translation: CASSRTTGIQPQHF.

The genes are TRBV6-5 and TRBJ2-7; 11 bases line up with TRBD1. This CDR3 region has 15 residues. Germline assignment: CDR1 MNHEY and CDR2 SVGAGI. The ends lost 6 bases at V and 3 bases at J; junction bases unmatched: 7. CDR3: CASRGRDRGDYEQYF. The CDR3 DNA reads TGTGCCAGCAGAGGGAGGGACAGGGGGGACTACGAGCAGTACTTC.

The chain uses TRBV5-1 and TRBJ1-3; possibly TRBD1 for D (5 bases). V lost 0 bases and J 0 bases, leaving 13 bases between the germline ends. The germline CDR1 and CDR2 sequences are SGHRS and YFSETQ. This CDR3 spans 17 amino acids. The CDR3 loop reads CASSLGQGRNSGNTIYF. The CDR3 DNA is TGCGCCAGCAGCTTGGGTCAGGGCCGCAACTCTGGAAACACCATATATTTT.

This chain links TRBV27 with TRBJ1-1; D is unclear. The germline V gene encodes CDR1 MNHEY and CDR2 SMNVEV (reference sequence). The CDR3 has 12 residues. V lost 5 bases and J lost 5, with 9 bases in between. CDR3 sequence (DNA): TGTGCCAGCAGTCAACCAGGAACTGAAGCTTTCTTT. Translation gives CASSQPGTEAFF.

V gene TRBV30 combines with J gene TRBJ2-3; D is uncertain. This CDR3 has 15 amino acids. Germline lookup yields CDR1 GTSNPN and CDR2 SVGIG (reference sequence). Deletions cut 3 bases from V and 0 bases from J, with 13 bases between. The CDR3 DNA reads TGTGCCTGGAGCTCTAAGAGTCTTAGCACAGATACGCAGTATTTT. Protein: CAWSSKSLSTDTQYF.

The chain couples TRBV19 to TRBJ1-1, with 8 bases lining up with TRBD1. Per the germline V gene, CDR1 is LNHDA and CDR2 is SQIVND (reference sequence). The V and J ends lost 3 bases and 5 bases, in that order; junction bases with no gene match: 5. The CDR3 covers 14 residues. This CDR3 is CASSMAGGKTEAFF. CDR3 coding DNA: TGTGCCAGTAGTATGGCAGGGGGCAAGACTGAAGCTTTCTTT. The full variable domain, rest sourced from reference TRBV19 and TRBJ1-1, is DGGITQSPKYLFRKEGQNVTLSCEQNLNHDAMYWYRQDPGQGLRLIYYSQIVNDFQKGDIAEGYSVSREKKESFPLTVTSAQKNPTAFYLCASSMAGGKTEAFFGQGTRLTVV.

This clone was detected only once. This chain connects TRBV18 to TRBJ2-1, with a possible D match to TRBD1 (5 bases). From germline, CDR1 is KGHSH and CDR2 LQKENI. The CDR3 spans 12 residues. The germline V and J ends were trimmed by 1 base and 9 bases, with 7 bases remaining between them. The CDR3 sequence: CASSPQGSEQFF. The CDR3 coding sequence is TGTGCCAGCTCACCACAGGGGTCTGAGCAGTTCTTC.

V gene TRBV7-2 combines with J gene TRBJ2-2; 8 bases match TRBD2. Germline values: CDR1 SGHTA, CDR2 FQGNSA. Trimming at V came to 8 bases and at J to 6 bases, leaving 8 bases not matched to a gene. The CDR3 is 14 residues long. CDR3 sequence: CASVEGLVAGELFF. The CDR3 bases are TGTGCCAGCGTAGAGGGACTAGTGGCCGGGGAGCTGTTTTTT.

This chain connects TRBV7-9 to TRBJ1-5, with TRBD1 identical over 10 bases. The length of the CDR3 is 17 residues. Trimming took 5 bases from V and 1 from J; bases not matched to a gene: 8. From germline, CDR1 is SEHNR and CDR2 FQNEAQ (reference sequence). The DNA for the CDR3 is TGTGCCAGCAGCGACGGGACAGGGGCAAGGAGCAATCAGCCCCAGCATTTT. Amino acids: CASSDGTGARSNQPQHF. Using reference TRBV7-9 and TRBJ1-5 for the parts outside the CDR3, the full variable domain is DTGVSQNPRHKITKRGQNVTFRCDPISEHNRLYWYRQTLGQGPEFLTYFQNEAQLEKSRLLSDRFSAERPKGSFSTLEIQRTEQGDSAMYLCASSDGTGARSNQPQHFGDGTRLSIL.

The rearrangement joins TRBV14 to TRBJ1-2; D uncertain. The CDR3 extends over 15 amino acids. Germline V gene sequence: CDR1 SGHDN, CDR2 FVKESK. V was pared by 3 bases and J by 4 bases, with 15 bases between. The CDR3 sequence is CASSQGSHRGYGYTF. CDR3 sequence (DNA): TGTGCCAGCAGCCAGGGTTCCCATCGAGGCTATGGCTACACCTTC.

This clone was observed a single time. The rearrangement joins TRBV21-1 to TRBJ1-3. TRBV21-1 is described as a pseudogene. The CDR3 has 15 residues. The CDR3 DNA sequence: TGTGCCAGCAGCGATGGGGGGGCGAGGGGAAACACCATATATTTT. Translation: CASSDGGARGNTIYF.

This rearrangement joins TRBV5-8 to TRBJ2-1; 7 bases are shared with TRBD2. The germline V gene has CDR1 SGHTS and CDR2 YDEGEE. J gave up 2 bases and V 6 bases, and 11 bases lay outside the gene matches. The length of the CDR3 is 16 residues. The CDR3 here is CASTGYGAGTYNEQFF. Here the CDR3 DNA reads TGTGCCAGCACCGGTTATGGAGCGGGGACCTACAATGAGCAGTTCTTC.

CDR3 DNA sequence: TGCGCCAGCAGCGACAGTCCGTTTAACTATGGCTACACCTTC. It specifies CASSDSPFNYGYTF. The chain joins TRBV10-1 to TRBJ1-2; D may be TRBD1 (5 bases). The CDR3 has 14 amino acids. V lost 6 bases, J lost 1 base, and 12 bases lay in between. The germline V gene has CDR1 WNHNN and CDR2 SYGVQD (reference sequence).

The chain joins TRBV24-1 to TRBJ2-1; 10 bases match TRBD2. CDR1 is KGHDR, CDR2 SFDVKD, per germline. The CDR3 has 14 residues. V was pared by 3 bases and J by 16 bases, with 11 bases of the junction left unmatched. The CDR3 nucleotides are TGTGCCACCAGTGATGCTAGCGGGGGCCCCGAGCGATTCTTC. Residues: CATSDASGGPERFF.